This T cell receptor (beta chain) was captured in a study of shared clonotypes between healthy human individuals. CDR3 length: 19 amino acids. Germline CDR1 SGHDN, CDR2 FVKESK. Trimming took 0 bases from V and 5 from J, leaving 22 bases between them. Splitting of each subset's genomic DNA was done evenly across several immunoSEQ plates. Per the original data handling: Junction-only immunoSEQ data arrived without quality scores, meaning filtering differed. Repertoires were generated with immunoSEQ multiplex PCR, while TCRdb's copy carries only in-frame clones and drops some. V and J calls and clone size are as listed in that table; D and trimming were resolved from the DNA. The sample comprises about 820,000 clones, more than 85% of which are singletons, and less than 25% rests with the top ten. Cells designated naive CD8 were CD45RO-negative and were positively selected for CCR7, with terminally differentiated effector memory CD45RA+ cells excluded.

Study-wide findings and caveats: Generation probabilities were higher for clonotypes shared across all four sorted-subset donors than for unshared ones.

To note about this clone: The antigen remains undetermined.

The chain is built from TRBV14 and TRBJ1-4, with D perhaps matching TRBD1 (5 bases). This clonotype was obtained from a man younger than 40 in good health. The source material was naive CD8+ T cells sorted from blood. CDR3 bases: TGTGCCAGCAGCCAAGAGACTCATTTGCAGGGCAGCCAAAATGAAAAACTGTTTTTT. As protein: CASSQETHLQGSQNEKLFF.